This T cell receptor delta chain emerged from a study of γδ T cells in repeated Plasmodium falciparum infection. Background on the study: Four controlled malaria infections with P. falciparum NF54 spanned about 600 days.

With 2 bases clipped from V and 0 bases from J, the junction kept 21 bases outside the gene matches. This CDR3 is built from 21 residues. The germline V gene encodes CDR1 TSWWSYY and CDR2 QGS. This clone was seen repeatedly, ten times or more. The protein recorded in TCRdb matches a much larger clone and deviates from this DNA's translation at residue 6, suggesting a read error; the protein here is obtained by translating the DNA. Gammadelta T cells were flow-sorted from PBMC into Vgamma9/Vdelta2+ and Vdelta2-negative populations for bulk analysis. TCRdb re-called clones from the multiplex PCR reads via CATT. The sample includes around 57,000 delta-chain clones, around 1.8% of them seen just once.

Sequencing was done on a sample of gamma-delta T cells from blood. This TCR came from a pool of human donors (malaria-infected and uninfected, not separated). V and J are TRDV1 and TRDJ1, with 7 bases identical to TRDD3. The CDR3 nucleotides read TGTGCTCTTGGGGAAGCCTTAAACGGGCCTTCTGGGGGCTCGTACACCGATAAACTCATCTTT. It is translated as CALGEALNGPSGGSYTDKLIF.